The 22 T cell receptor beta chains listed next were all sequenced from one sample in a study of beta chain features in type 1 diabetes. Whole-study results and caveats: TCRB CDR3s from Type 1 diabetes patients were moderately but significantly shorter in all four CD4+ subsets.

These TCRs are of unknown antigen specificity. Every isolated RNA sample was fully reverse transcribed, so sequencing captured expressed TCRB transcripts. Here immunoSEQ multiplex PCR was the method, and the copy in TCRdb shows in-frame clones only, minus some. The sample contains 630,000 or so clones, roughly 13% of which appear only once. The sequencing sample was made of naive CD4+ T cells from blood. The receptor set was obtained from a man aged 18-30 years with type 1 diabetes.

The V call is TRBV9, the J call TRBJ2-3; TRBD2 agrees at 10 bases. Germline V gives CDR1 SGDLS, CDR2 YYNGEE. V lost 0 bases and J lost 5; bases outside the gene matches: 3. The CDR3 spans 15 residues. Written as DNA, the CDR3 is TGTGCCAGCAGCGTAGCACTAGCGGGGAAAGATACGCAGTATTTT. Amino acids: CASSVALAGKDTQYF.

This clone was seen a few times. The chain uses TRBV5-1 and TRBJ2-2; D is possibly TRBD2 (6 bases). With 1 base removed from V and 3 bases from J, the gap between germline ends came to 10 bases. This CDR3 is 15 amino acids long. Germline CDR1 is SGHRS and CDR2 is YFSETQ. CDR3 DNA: TGCGCCAGCAGCTTGTTGGGGGGTCACACCGGGGAGCTGTTTTTT. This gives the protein CASSLLGGHTGELFF.

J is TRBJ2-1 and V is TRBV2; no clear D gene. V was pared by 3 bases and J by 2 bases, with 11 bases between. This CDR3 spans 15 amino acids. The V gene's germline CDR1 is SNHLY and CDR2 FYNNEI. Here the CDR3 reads CASSDVSAPYNEQFF. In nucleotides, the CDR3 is TGTGCCAGCAGTGACGTAAGCGCCCCCTACAATGAGCAGTTCTTC.

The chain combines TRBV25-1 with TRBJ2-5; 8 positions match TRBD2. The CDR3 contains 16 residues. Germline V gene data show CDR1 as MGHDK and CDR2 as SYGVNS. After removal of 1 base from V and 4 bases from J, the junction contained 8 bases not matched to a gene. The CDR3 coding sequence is TGTGCCAGCAGTGAATTCACAGCGGGGGCCCCAGAGACCCAGTACTTC. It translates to CASSEFTAGAPETQYF.

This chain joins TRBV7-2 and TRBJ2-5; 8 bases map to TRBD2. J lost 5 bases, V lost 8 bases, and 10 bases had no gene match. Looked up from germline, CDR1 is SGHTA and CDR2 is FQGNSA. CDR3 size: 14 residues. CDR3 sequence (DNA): TGTGCCAGCCTGACCGGGAGGGCCGGTGAGACCCAGTACTTC. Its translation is CASLTGRAGETQYF.

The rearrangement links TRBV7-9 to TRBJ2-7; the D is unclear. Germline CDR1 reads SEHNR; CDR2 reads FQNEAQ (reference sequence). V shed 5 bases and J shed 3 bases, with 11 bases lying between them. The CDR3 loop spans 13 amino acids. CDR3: CASSPASVYEQYF. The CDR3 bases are TGTGCCAGCAGCCCGGCCAGCGTCTACGAGCAGTACTTC.

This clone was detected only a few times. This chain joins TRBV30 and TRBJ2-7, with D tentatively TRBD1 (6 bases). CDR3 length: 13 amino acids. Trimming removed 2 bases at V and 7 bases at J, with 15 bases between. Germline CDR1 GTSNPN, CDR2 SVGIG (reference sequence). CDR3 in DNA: TGTGCCTGGAGTAGGGGGAGTTCGGGAGAGCAGTACTTC. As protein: CAWSRGSSGEQYF.

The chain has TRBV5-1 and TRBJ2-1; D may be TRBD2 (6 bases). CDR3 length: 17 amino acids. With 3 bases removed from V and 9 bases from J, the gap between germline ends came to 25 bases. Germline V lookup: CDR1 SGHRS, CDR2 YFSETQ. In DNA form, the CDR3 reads TGCGCCAGCAGCTCGACCTGGAGGGCGGGACCTAGCTTTGAGCAGTTCTTC. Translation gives CASSSTWRAGPSFEQFF.

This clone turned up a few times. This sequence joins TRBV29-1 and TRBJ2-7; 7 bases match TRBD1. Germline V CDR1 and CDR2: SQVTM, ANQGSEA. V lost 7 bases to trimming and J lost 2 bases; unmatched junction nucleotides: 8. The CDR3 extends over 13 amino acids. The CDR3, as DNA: TGCAGCGCTCTGAGGACAGGAACCTACGAGCAGTACTTC. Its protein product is CSALRTGTYEQYF.

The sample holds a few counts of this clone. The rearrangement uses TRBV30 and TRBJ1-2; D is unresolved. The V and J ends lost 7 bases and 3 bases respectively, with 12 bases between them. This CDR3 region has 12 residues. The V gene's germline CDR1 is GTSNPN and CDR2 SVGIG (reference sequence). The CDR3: CASEGGHYGYTF. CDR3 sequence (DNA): TGTGCCTCGGAGGGAGGGCACTATGGCTACACCTTC.

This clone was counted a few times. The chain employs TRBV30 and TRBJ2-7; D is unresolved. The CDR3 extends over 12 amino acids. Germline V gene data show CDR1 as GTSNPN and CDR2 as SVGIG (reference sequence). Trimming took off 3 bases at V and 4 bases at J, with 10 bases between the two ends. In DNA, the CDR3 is TGTGCCTGGAGGGCACCGAGGTACGAGCAGTACTTC. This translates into CAWRAPRYEQYF.

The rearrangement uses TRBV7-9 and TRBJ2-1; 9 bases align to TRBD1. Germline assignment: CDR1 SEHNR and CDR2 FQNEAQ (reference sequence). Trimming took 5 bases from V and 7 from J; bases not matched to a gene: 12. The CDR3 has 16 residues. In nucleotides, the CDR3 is TGTGCCAGCAGCCCATGGGGGGACAGGGAACGAAATGAGCAGTTCTTC. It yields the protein CASSPWGDRERNEQFF. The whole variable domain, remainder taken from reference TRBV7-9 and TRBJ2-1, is DTGVSQNPRHKITKRGQNVTFRCDPISEHNRLYWYRQTLGQGPEFLTYFQNEAQLEKSRLLSDRFSAERPKGSFSTLEIQRTEQGDSAMYLCASSPWGDRERNEQFFGPGTRLTVL.

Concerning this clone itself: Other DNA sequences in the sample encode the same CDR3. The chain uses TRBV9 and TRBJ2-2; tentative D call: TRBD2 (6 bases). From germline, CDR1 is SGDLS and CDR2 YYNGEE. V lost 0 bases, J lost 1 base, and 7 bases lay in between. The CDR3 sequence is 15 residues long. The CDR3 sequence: CASSVAGVNTGELFF. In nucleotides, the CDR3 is TGTGCCAGCAGCGTAGCGGGGGTGAACACCGGGGAGCTGTTTTTT.

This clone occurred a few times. In DNA, the CDR3 is TGTGCCAGCAGCCATGGCGGGCGGACTCAGAGGTACGAGCAGTACTTC. Residues: CASSHGGRTQRYEQYF. This sequence joins TRBV4-2 and TRBJ2-7; D perhaps matches TRBD2 (5 bases). Trimming cost V 3 bases and J 4 bases, with 19 bases left between them. The CDR3 runs to 16 residues. Germline CDR1 reads LGHNA; CDR2 reads YNFKEQ.

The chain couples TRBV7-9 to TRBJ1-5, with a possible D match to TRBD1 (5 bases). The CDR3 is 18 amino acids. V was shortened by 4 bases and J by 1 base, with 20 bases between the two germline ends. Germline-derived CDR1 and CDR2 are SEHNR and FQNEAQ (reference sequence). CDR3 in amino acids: CASSSGNLQGGSNQPQHF. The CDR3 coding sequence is TGTGCCAGCAGCTCGGGCAACCTCCAGGGAGGCAGCAATCAGCCCCAGCATTTT.

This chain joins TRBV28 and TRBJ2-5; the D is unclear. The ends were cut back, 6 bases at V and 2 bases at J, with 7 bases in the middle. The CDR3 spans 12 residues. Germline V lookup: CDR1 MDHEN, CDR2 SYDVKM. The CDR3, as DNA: TGTGCCAGCAGCCAACTTCAAGAGACCCAGTACTTC. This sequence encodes CASSQLQETQYF.

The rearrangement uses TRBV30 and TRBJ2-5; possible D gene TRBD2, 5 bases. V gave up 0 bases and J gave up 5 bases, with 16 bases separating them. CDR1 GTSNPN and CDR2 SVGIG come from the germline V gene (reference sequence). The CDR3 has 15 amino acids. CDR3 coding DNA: TGTGCCTGGAGTGTACTAGGGAGTACGGGGGAGACCCAGTACTTC. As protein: CAWSVLGSTGETQYF.

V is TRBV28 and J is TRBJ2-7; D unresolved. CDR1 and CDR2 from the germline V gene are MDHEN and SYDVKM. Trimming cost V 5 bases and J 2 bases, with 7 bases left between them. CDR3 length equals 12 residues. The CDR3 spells CASSPDTYEQYF. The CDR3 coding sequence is TGTGCCAGCAGTCCAGATACCTACGAGCAGTACTTC.

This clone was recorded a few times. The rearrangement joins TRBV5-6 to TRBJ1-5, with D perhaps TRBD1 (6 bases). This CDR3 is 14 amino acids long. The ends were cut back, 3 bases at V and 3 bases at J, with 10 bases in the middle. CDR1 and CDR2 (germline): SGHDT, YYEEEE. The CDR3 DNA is TGTGCCAGCAGCTCACAGGGCCCCAATCAGCCCCAGCATTTT. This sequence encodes CASSSQGPNQPQHF.

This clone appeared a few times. CDR3 sequence (DNA): TGTGCCAGTACAGGGTACCACGAGCAGTACTTC. Translation: CASTGYHEQYF. The chain is built from TRBV28 and TRBJ2-7; D possibly corresponds to TRBD1 (6 bases). This CDR3 is built from 11 residues. Germline CDR1 is MDHEN and CDR2 is SYDVKM. With 9 bases removed from V and 5 bases from J, the gap between germline ends came to 11 bases.

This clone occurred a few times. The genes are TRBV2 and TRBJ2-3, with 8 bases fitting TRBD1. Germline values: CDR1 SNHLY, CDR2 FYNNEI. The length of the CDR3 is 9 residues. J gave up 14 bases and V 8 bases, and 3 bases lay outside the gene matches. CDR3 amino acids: CASGGTGYF. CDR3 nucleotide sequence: TGTGCCAGCGGGGGGACAGGGTATTTT.

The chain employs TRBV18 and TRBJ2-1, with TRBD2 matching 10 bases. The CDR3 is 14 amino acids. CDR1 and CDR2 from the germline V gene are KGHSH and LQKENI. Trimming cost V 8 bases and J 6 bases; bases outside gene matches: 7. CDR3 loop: CASALAGGGNEQFF. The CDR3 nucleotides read TGTGCCAGCGCCTTAGCGGGGGGCGGCAATGAGCAGTTCTTC. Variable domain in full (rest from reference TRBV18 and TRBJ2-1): NAGVMQNPRHLVRRRGQEARLRCSPMKGHSHVYWYRQLPEEGLKFMVYLQKENIIDESGMPKERFSAEFPKEGPSILRIQQVVRGDSAAYFCASALAGGGNEQFFGPGTRLTVL.